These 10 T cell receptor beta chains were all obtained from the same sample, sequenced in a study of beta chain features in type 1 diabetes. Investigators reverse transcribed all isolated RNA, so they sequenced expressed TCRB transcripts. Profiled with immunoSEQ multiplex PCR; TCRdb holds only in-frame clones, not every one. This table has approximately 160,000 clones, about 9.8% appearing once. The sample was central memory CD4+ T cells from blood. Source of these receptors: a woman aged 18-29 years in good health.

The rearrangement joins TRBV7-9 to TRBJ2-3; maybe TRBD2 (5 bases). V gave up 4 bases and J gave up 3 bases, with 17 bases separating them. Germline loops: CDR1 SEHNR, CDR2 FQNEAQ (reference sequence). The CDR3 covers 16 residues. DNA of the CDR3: TGTGCCAGCAGCTCTGGACTGAATGGGTTGACAGATACGCAGTATTTT. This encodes CASSSGLNGLTDTQYF.

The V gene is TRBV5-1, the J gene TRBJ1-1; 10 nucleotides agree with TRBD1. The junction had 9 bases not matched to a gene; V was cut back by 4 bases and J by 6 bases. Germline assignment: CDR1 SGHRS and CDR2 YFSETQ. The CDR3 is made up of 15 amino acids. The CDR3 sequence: CASSRETGGNAEAFF. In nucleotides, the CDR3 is TGCGCCAGCAGCAGGGAGACAGGGGGCAACGCTGAAGCTTTCTTT. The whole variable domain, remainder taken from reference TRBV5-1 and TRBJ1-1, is KAGVTQTPRYLIKTRGQQVTLSCSPISGHRSVSWYQQTPGQGLQFLFEYFSETQRNKGNFPGRFSGRQFSNSRSEMNVSTLELGDSALYLCASSRETGGNAEAFFGQGTRLTVV.

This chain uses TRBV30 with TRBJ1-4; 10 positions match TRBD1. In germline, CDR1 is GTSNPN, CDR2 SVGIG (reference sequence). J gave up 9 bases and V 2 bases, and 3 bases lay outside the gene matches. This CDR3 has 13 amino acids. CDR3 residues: CAWSRDRGQKLFF. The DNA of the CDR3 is TGTGCCTGGAGTCGGGACAGGGGCCAAAAACTGTTTTTT.

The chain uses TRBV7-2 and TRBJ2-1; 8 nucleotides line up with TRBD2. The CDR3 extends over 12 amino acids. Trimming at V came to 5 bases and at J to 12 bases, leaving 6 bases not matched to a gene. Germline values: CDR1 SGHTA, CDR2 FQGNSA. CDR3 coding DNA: TGTGCCAGCAGCACCCGGACTAGCTTGCAGTTCTTC. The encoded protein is CASSTRTSLQFF.

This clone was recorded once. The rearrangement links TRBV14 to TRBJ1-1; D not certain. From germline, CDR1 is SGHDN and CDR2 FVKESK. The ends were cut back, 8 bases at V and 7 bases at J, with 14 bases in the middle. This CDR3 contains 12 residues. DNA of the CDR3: TGTGCCAGCGGCCGAAGCCAAGTTGAAGCTTTCTTT. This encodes CASGRSQVEAFF.

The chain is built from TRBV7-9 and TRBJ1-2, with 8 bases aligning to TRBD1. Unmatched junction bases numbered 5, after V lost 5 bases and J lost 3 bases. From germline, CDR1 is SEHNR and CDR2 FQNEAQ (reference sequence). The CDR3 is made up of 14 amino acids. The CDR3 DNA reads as TGTGCCAGCAGCGCCCGACAGGGGTACTATGGCTACACCTTC. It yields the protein CASSARQGYYGYTF. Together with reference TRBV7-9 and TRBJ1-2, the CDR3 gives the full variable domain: DTGVSQNPRHKITKRGQNVTFRCDPISEHNRLYWYRQTLGQGPEFLTYFQNEAQLEKSRLLSDRFSAERPKGSFSTLEIQRTEQGDSAMYLCASSARQGYYGYTFGSGTRLTVV.

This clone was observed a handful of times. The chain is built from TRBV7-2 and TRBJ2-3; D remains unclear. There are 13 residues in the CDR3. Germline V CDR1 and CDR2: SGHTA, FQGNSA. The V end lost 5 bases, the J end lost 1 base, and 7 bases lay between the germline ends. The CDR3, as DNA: TGTGCCAGCAGCACCGAGGGCACAGATACGCAGTATTTT. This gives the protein CASSTEGTDTQYF.

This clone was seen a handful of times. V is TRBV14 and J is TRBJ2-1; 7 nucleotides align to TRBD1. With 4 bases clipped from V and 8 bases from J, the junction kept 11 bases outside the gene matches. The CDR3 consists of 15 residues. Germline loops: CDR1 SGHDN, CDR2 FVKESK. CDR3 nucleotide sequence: TGTGCCAGCAGCCTTCGGGACAGCGACGTCCATGAGCAGTTCTTC. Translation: CASSLRDSDVHEQFF.

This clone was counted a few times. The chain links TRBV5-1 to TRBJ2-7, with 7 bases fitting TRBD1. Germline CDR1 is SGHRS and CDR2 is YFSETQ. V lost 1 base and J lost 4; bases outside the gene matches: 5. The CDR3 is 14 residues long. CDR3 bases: TGCGCCAGCAGCTTGTCGGCAGGGGGTTACGAGCAGTACTTC. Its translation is CASSLSAGGYEQYF.

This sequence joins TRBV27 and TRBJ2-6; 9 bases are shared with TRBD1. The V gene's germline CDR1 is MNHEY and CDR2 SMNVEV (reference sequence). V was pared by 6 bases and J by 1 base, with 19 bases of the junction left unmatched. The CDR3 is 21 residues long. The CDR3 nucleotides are TGTGCCAGCAGATTCGGATTAACAGGGGGCGCCCGGAGGTCTGGGGCCAACGTCCTGACTTTC. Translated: CASRFGLTGGARRSGANVLTF.